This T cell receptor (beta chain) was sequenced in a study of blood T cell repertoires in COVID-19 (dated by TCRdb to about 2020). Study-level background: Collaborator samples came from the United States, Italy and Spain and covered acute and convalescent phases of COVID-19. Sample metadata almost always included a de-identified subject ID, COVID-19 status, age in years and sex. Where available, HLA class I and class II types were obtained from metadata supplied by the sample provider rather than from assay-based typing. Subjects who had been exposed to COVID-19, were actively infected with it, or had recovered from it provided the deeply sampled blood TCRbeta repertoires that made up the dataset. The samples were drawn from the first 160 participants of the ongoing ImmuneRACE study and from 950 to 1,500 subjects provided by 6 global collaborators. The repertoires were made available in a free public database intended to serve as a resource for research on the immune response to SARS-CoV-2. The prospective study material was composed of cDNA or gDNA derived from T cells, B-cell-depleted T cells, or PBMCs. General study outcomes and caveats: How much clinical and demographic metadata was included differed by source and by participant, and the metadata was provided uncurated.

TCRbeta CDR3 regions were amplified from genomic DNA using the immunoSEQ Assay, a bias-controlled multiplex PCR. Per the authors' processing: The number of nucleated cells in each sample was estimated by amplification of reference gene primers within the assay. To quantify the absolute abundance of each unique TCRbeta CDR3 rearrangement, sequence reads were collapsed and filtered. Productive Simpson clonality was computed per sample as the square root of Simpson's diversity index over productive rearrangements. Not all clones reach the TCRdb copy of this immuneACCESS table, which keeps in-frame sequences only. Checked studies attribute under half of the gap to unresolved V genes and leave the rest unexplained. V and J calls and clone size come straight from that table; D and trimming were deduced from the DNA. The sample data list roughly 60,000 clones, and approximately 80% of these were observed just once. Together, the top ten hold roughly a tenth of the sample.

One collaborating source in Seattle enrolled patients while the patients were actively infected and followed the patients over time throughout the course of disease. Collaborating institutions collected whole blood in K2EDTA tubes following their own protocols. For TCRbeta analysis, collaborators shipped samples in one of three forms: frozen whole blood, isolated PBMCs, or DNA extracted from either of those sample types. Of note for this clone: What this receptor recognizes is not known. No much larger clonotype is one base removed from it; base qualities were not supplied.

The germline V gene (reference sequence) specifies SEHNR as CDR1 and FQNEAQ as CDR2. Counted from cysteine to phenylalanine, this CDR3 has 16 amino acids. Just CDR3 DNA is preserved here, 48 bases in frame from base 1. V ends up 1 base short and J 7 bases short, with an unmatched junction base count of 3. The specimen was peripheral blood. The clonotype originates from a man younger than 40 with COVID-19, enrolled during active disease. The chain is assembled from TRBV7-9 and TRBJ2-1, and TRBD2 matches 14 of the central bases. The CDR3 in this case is CASSLVGTSGSNEQFF. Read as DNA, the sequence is TGTGCCAGCAGCTTAGTGGGGACTAGCGGGAGTAATGAGCAGTTCTTC.